The sequence of this T cell receptor (beta chain) was determined in a study of T cell repertoires in cytomegalovirus infection. Study as a whole: Matching HLA type and CMV infection were both indicated by public TCR beta signatures.

Only a few counts were recorded for this clonotype. Its specificity is not known. Per germline, CDR1 MNHEY and CDR2 SVGAGI. The CDR3 length is 12 residues. Trimming removed 5 bases from V and 6 bases from J, with 7 bases in between. Findings and limits, study-wide: Dominant in the ex vivo response were TCR beta clonotypes restricted by HLA-C and specific for CMV.

TCRdb ran MiXCR on the reads and lists one entry per CDR3 protein. The sample carries about 920,000 distinct CDR3 sequences, 31% recorded once. This receptor was taken from a human donor in good health (CMV status not recorded). Some clones in this sample may be carry-over from other donors' samples. The genes are TRBV6-5 and TRBJ2-2; D gene uncertain. Material: cultured CD8+ T cells from PBMCs, obtained from culture after CMV antigen stimulation. DNA of the CDR3: TGTGCCAGCAGTGGTGAGGCCGGGGAGCTGTTTTTT. Translated, it gives CASSGEAGELFF.